This is a list of T cell receptor beta chains from one sample in a study of T cells in Graves' hyperthyroidism and ophthalmopathy. TCRdb recomputed calls from the multiplex PCR reads with MiXCR, one row per CDR3 protein. The table shows about half a million distinct CDR3 sequences, with around 22% occurring only once. Source material: blood. These receptors were collected from a woman aged 25-40 years with Graves' ophthalmopathy. The CDR3 runs from the conserved cysteine through the conserved F or W. A D gene is named only where the DNA matches it firmly.

v_gene,j_gene,d_gene,len,CDR3aa
TRBV7-3,TRBJ2-2,TRBD2,17,CASSPKSGGGDTGELFF
TRBV12-3/TRBV12-4,TRBJ1-1,-,13,CASRLGREAEAFF
TRBV11-1,TRBJ1-1,TRBD1,18,CASSLGEVWGPGGTEAFF
TRBV10-3,TRBJ2-6,-,15,CATEEGDSGANVLTF
TRBV6-2/TRBV6-3,TRBJ1-1,-,13,CASSYEGSTEAFF
TRBV12-3/TRBV12-4,TRBJ1-1,TRBD1,14,CASSSGQNHPGAFF
TRBV27,TRBJ2-7,-,14,CASSLGTSLYEQYF
TRBV7-8,TRBJ2-2,-,16,CASSLLRTENTGELFF
TRBV6-5,TRBJ1-2,TRBD1,15,CASSYDGTVDYGYTF
TRBV20-1,TRBJ1-3,-,14,CSASRSDSGNTIYF
TRBV27,TRBJ1-1,-,13,CASSLQGEAEAFF
TRBV10-1,TRBJ1-5,TRBD1,14,CASMTDRDRQPQHF
TRBV12-3/TRBV12-4,TRBJ2-5,-,12,CASSRTEETQYF
TRBV20-1,TRBJ2-7,TRBD2,13,CSARVSGGAKQYF
TRBV6-5,TRBJ1-2,TRBD1,15,CASSFLDRTNYGYTF
TRBV12-3/TRBV12-4,TRBJ2-6,-,18,CASSLDWGQISGANVLTF
TRBV4-2,TRBJ2-2,-,18,CASSQVAPLRSNTGELFF
TRBV27,TRBJ1-1,TRBD1,15,CASGSRTGLATEAFF
TRBV2,TRBJ1-2,-,15,CASRAMGGQSYGYTF
TRBV15,TRBJ1-5,-,14,CATSEEMSNQPQHF